A single sample is the source of the 29 T cell receptor beta chains below, sequenced in a study of T cell changes during pregnancy in multiple sclerosis (dated by TCRdb to about 2019). Libraries were built with the immunoSEQ multiplex PCR assay. TCRdb provides this immuneACCESS table in a form limited to in-frame rearrangements. Some clones are lacking; in checked studies, under half of them reflect an unresolved V gene, and why the rest are absent is not known. This sample is represented by approximately 58,000 clones; about 92% of them were singletons. The ten largest clones represent roughly 3% of the sample. Here the sequenced sample was peripheral blood, taken in the second trimester of pregnancy. The source of these receptors is a female donor in good health, enrolled as a control in a pregnancy study.

The chain links TRBV6-6 to TRBJ2-4; 8 bases agree with TRBD2. CDR3 length: 13 amino acids. The V gene's germline CDR1 is MNHNY and CDR2 SVGAGI (reference sequence). Trimming took 8 bases from V and 5 from J; bases not matched to a gene: 5. The chain's CDR3 is CASDGGAQNIQYF. The CDR3 DNA follows: TGTGCCAGCGACGGGGGGGCACAAAACATTCAGTACTTC.

This clone appeared once. The gene calls are TRBV7-9 and TRBJ1-2; 7 nucleotides agree with TRBD1. J gave up 8 bases and V 3 bases, and 6 bases lay outside the gene matches. The CDR3 length is 13 residues. CDR1 is SEHNR and CDR2 is FQNEAQ in the germline V gene (reference sequence). This chain's CDR3 is CASSFGGGEGYTF. In DNA form, the CDR3 reads TGTGCCAGCAGCTTTGGAGGGGGCGAAGGCTACACCTTC.

The chain employs TRBV9 and TRBJ2-1, with TRBD2 as a possible D gene (6 bases). V was cut by 2 bases and J by 1 base, with 16 bases left in between. This CDR3 comprises 17 residues. Germline V CDR1 and CDR2: SGDLS, YYNGEE. DNA for the CDR3: TGTGCCAGCAGCGTGTCTGTAGCGGAGATGTCCTACAATGAGCAGTTCTTC. Translation: CASSVSVAEMSYNEQFF. Full variable domain (rest looked up from reference TRBV9 and TRBJ2-1): DSGVTQTPKHLITATGQRVTLRCSPRSGDLSVYWYQQSLDQGLQFLIQYYNGEERAKGNILERFSAQQFPDLHSELNLSSLELGDSALYFCASSVSVAEMSYNEQFFGPGTRLTVL.

The chain is built from TRBV9 and TRBJ1-4; D perhaps matches TRBD1 (5 bases). CDR3 length equals 17 residues. V lost 4 bases and J 3 bases, leaving 19 bases between the germline ends. Germline V gene lookup returns CDR1 SGDLS and CDR2 YYNGEE. The DNA for the CDR3 is TGTGCCAGCAGCCCTGCACGGGGACTGCTCTCTAATGAAAAACTGTTTTTT. It translates to CASSPARGLLSNEKLFF.

V and J are TRBV5-4 and TRBJ2-7, with 9 bases fitting TRBD2. Germline V gene data show CDR1 as SGHNT and CDR2 as YYREEE (reference sequence). The CDR3 length is 15 residues. Trimming took 9 bases from V and 5 from J; bases not matched to a gene: 15. CDR3 DNA: TGTGCCACCTCGAGGGGCGGGAGGGCCTTAAACGAGCAGTACTTC. Translated, it gives CATSRGGRALNEQYF. Complete variable domain (other parts from reference TRBV5-4 and TRBJ2-7): ETGVTQSPTHLIKTRGQQVTLRCSSQSGHNTVSWYQQALGQGPQFIFQYYREEENGRGNFPPRFSGLQFPNYSSELNVNALELDDSALYLCATSRGGRALNEQYFGPGTRLTVT.

V and J are TRBV5-1 and TRBJ2-7; perhaps TRBD2 as D (6 bases). The CDR3 has 16 residues. V lost 4 bases and J lost 4, with 21 bases in between. Germline lookup yields CDR1 SGHRS and CDR2 YFSETQ. CDR3 bases: TGCGCCAGCAGCATGGGGGGACTTAACTCGGCGTACGAGCAGTACTTC. This sequence encodes CASSMGGLNSAYEQYF.

This chain joins TRBV5-1 and TRBJ1-5; D gene uncertain. The V end lost 4 bases, the J end lost 4 bases, and 12 bases lay between the germline ends. This CDR3 spans 14 amino acids. Germline V gene sequence: CDR1 SGHRS, CDR2 YFSETQ. The CDR3 DNA reads as TGCGCCAGCAGCCCTCGCGGGTTAAATCAGCCCCAGCATTTT. Translation: CASSPRGLNQPQHF.

This chain uses TRBV6-5 with TRBJ2-5, with 9 bases fitting TRBD2. Germline CDR1 is MNHEY and CDR2 is SVGAGI. The CDR3 has 15 residues. The trim removed 0 bases at V and 5 bases at J, leaving 4 bases unmatched. The CDR3 region is CASSYSGGRGETQYF. The CDR3, as DNA: TGTGCCAGCAGTTACTCTGGCGGGAGGGGGGAGACCCAGTACTTC.

The chain has TRBV7-9 and TRBJ2-3; 7 bases match TRBD2. This CDR3 is built from 15 residues. CDR1 is SEHNR and CDR2 is FQNEAQ in the germline V gene (reference sequence). With V trimmed by 5 bases and J by 4 bases, 9 bases remained unmatched. The CDR3: CASSTSGERPDTQYF. The CDR3, as DNA: TGTGCCAGCAGCACCAGCGGGGAGCGGCCAGATACGCAGTATTTT.

The gene calls are TRBV9 and TRBJ2-7; tentative D call: TRBD2 (6 bases). Germline V gene data show CDR1 as SGDLS and CDR2 as YYNGEE. V was clipped by 4 bases and J by 2 bases, with 16 bases between them. The CDR3 covers 15 residues. The CDR3 loop reads CASSSWRGGAYEQYF. CDR3 coding DNA: TGTGCCAGCAGCTCTTGGAGGGGAGGCGCCTACGAGCAGTACTTC.

The CDR3 here is CASSQDLGTGGRDGYTF. The CDR3 region has the DNA TGCGCCAGCAGCCAAGATCTAGGGACAGGGGGCCGGGATGGCTACACCTTC. The chain has TRBV4-1 and TRBJ1-2; TRBD1 agrees at 12 bases. Looked up from germline, CDR1 is MGHRA and CDR2 is YSYEKL. The CDR3 has 17 residues. The V gene end was trimmed by 0 bases and the J gene end by 6 bases; junction bases not matched to a gene: 8.

The genes are TRBV25-1 and TRBJ2-5; a possible D gene is TRBD2 (6 bases). The V and J ends lost 1 base and 5 bases respectively, with 17 bases between them. This CDR3 spans 16 amino acids. Germline loops: CDR1 MGHDK, CDR2 SYGVNS. The CDR3 is CASSESYGTSEETQYF. CDR3 sequence (DNA): TGTGCCAGCAGTGAATCCTACGGGACTTCGGAGGAGACCCAGTACTTC.

The chain carries TRBV30 and TRBJ1-5, with D perhaps TRBD1 (5 bases). V lost 0 bases and J lost 6, with 9 bases in between. This CDR3 spans 13 amino acids. Per germline, CDR1 GTSNPN and CDR2 SVGIG (reference sequence). CDR3: CAWSVRGSQPQHF. The CDR3 region has the DNA TGTGCCTGGAGTGTACGGGGGAGTCAGCCCCAGCATTTT.

CDR3 nucleotide sequence: TGCGCCAGCAGCTCCGGGACAGCCTTCTATGGCTACACCTTC. Translated, it gives CASSSGTAFYGYTF. The gene calls are TRBV5-1 and TRBJ1-2, with 7 bases that match TRBD1. The V and J ends lost 3 bases and 4 bases, in that order; junction bases with no gene match: 6. CDR1 and CDR2 from the germline V gene are SGHRS and YFSETQ. This CDR3 is 14 amino acids long.

CDR3 loop: CASSVTGSSGNTIYF. The DNA for the CDR3 is TGTGCCAGCAGCGTTACGGGGAGCTCTGGAAACACCATATATTTT. V usage is TRBV5-5 and J usage is TRBJ1-3; D gene unclear. Germline V CDR1 and CDR2: SGHKS, YYEKEE (reference sequence). This CDR3 has 15 residues. V was trimmed by 4 bases and J by 0 bases, leaving 11 bases between them.

About this clone itself: One end of the junction varies from germline; a read error may be responsible. The rearrangement joins TRBV30 to TRBJ2-1; 9 bases agree with TRBD2. This CDR3 region has 12 residues. CDR1 is GTSNPN, CDR2 SVGIG, per germline (reference sequence). In nucleotides, the CDR3 is TGTGCCTGGAGCCGACTAGCGGATTTGACCGTCTTC. It specifies CAWSRLADLTVF. Based on the CDR3 plus reference TRBV30 and TRBJ2-1, the full variable domain is SQTIHQWPATLVQPVGSPLSLECTVEGTSNPNLYWYRQAAGRGLQLLFYSVGIGQISSEVPQNLSASRPQDRQFILSSKKLLLSDSGFYLCAWSRLADLTVFGPGTRLTVL.

This rearrangement joins TRBV7-8 to TRBJ2-1; D is possibly TRBD1 (5 bases). The CDR3 is made up of 14 amino acids. The V gene lost 0 bases and the J gene lost 4 bases, with 7 bases spanning the gap. CDR1 SGHVS and CDR2 FQNEAQ come from the germline V gene. This chain's CDR3 is CASSLAGRYNEQFF. The CDR3 DNA reads TGTGCCAGCAGCTTAGCGGGGCGGTACAATGAGCAGTTCTTC.

The V and J genes are TRBV4-3 and TRBJ2-1; D ambiguous. Germline V gene data show CDR1 as LGHNA and CDR2 as YSLEER. CDR3 length: 19 residues. The V end lost 1 base, the J end lost 1 base, and 20 bases lay between the germline ends. The chain's CDR3 is CASSQGSASSVGSYNEQFF. The DNA for the CDR3 is TGCGCCAGCAGCCAAGGTAGTGCTAGTAGTGTTGGGTCCTACAATGAGCAGTTCTTC.

This clone was observed once. This rearrangement joins TRBV5-1 to TRBJ1-1, with 7 bases that match TRBD1. Germline trimming cut 4 bases from V and 8 bases from J; bases unmatched to any gene: 8. The CDR3 runs 13 residues. Germline CDR1 SGHRS, CDR2 YFSETQ. The CDR3 sequence: CASSEDRVAEAFF. CDR3 DNA sequence: TGCGCCAGCAGCGAAGACAGGGTAGCCGAAGCTTTCTTT.

J is TRBJ1-6 and V is TRBV27, with D possibly TRBD1 on 6 matching bases. The CDR3 spans 13 residues. Trimming stripped 3 bases from V and 9 bases from J, with 9 bases between. The germline V gene encodes CDR1 MNHEY and CDR2 SMNVEV (reference sequence). The CDR3 DNA is TGTGCCAGCAGTTTTACAGGGTTTTCACCCCTCCACTTT. As protein: CASSFTGFSPLHF.

J is TRBJ2-3 and V is TRBV6-4, with 7 positions matching TRBD1. With V trimmed by 3 bases and J by 5 bases, 5 bases remained unmatched. Germline V gene data show CDR1 as MRHNA and CDR2 as SNTAGT. CDR3 size: 14 residues. CDR3 amino acids: CASSEDRAVDTQYF. The CDR3 nucleotides are TGTGCCAGCAGTGAAGACAGGGCGGTAGATACGCAGTATTTT.

The rearrangement uses TRBV2 and TRBJ2-1, with D perhaps TRBD2 (6 bases). Germline values: CDR1 SNHLY, CDR2 FYNNEI. CDR3 length: 13 amino acids. V was pared by 4 bases and J by 7 bases, with 11 bases between. The CDR3, as DNA: TGTGCCAGCAGTGCGGGAGTAGGAAATGAGCAGTTCTTC. Its protein product is CASSAGVGNEQFF.

The J gene is TRBJ1-5, the V gene TRBV6-6, with 7 nucleotides matching TRBD1. Germline V gene data show CDR1 as MNHNY and CDR2 as SVGAGI (reference sequence). J gave up 3 bases and V 7 bases, and 6 bases lay outside the gene matches. The CDR3 contains 14 residues. This CDR3 reads CASTTGANNQPQHF. CDR3 in DNA: TGTGCCAGCACCACAGGGGCCAACAATCAGCCCCAGCATTTT.

This chain links TRBV5-6 with TRBJ2-5; maybe TRBD1 (7 bases). V was clipped by 1 base and J by 6 bases, with 13 bases between them. The CDR3 loop spans 14 amino acids. The germline V gene has CDR1 SGHDT and CDR2 YYEEEE. The CDR3 sequence: CASSLLQGRKTQYF. The CDR3 DNA is TGTGCCAGCAGCTTGTTACAGGGGAGGAAGACCCAGTACTTC.

The V gene is TRBV28, the J gene TRBJ1-2; D is possibly TRBD1 (6 bases). Germline V gene sequence: CDR1 MDHEN, CDR2 SYDVKM. The CDR3 spans 12 residues. V was clipped by 6 bases and J by 8 bases, with 13 bases between them. The CDR3 spells CASRPTGTGYTF. The CDR3 DNA reads TGTGCCAGCAGACCGACAGGTACGGGCTACACCTTC.

This clone has only a few counts. The genes are TRBV6-5 and TRBJ1-1; no clear D gene. V lost 5 bases, J lost 4 bases, and 14 bases lay in between. The V gene's germline CDR1 is MNHEY and CDR2 SVGAGI. The CDR3 contains 14 residues. The CDR3 DNA is TGTGCCAGCAGTCCCATGAGGGCCAGCACTGAAGCTTTCTTT. Its translation is CASSPMRASTEAFF.

The chain uses TRBV7-9 and TRBJ1-2; possibly TRBD1 for D (6 bases). The CDR3 covers 16 residues. Deletions cut 5 bases from V and 8 bases from J, with 24 bases between. The germline V gene has CDR1 SEHNR and CDR2 FQNEAQ (reference sequence). CDR3 region: CASSPGGGQAAGGYTF. CDR3 nucleotide sequence: TGTGCCAGCAGCCCTGGGGGGGGCCAGGCGGCGGGGGGCTACACCTTC. The complete variable domain, with remaining parts taken from reference TRBV7-9 and TRBJ1-2, reads DTGVSQNPRHKITKRGQNVTFRCDPISEHNRLYWYRQTLGQGPEFLTYFQNEAQLEKSRLLSDRFSAERPKGSFSTLEIQRTEQGDSAMYLCASSPGGGQAAGGYTFGSGTRLTVV.

The chain has TRBV7-8 and TRBJ2-7, with D perhaps TRBD2 (6 bases). The CDR3 has 14 residues. Germline CDR1 SGHVS, CDR2 FQNEAQ. Trimming cost V 2 bases and J 2 bases, with 10 bases left between them. The CDR3: CASSLLAFTYEQYF. In nucleotides, the CDR3 is TGTGCCAGCAGCTTACTAGCGTTCACCTACGAGCAGTACTTC.

In this sample, this clone turned up once. This sequence joins TRBV19 and TRBJ2-1; TRBD1 matches 9 bases. The V segment lost 3 bases and the J segment 7 bases; nucleotides outside the gene matches: 19. Per germline, CDR1 LNHDA and CDR2 SQIVND (reference sequence). The CDR3 extends over 19 amino acids. CDR3 amino acids: CASSITGTGSFLSGNEQFF. CDR3 in DNA: TGTGCCAGTAGTATCACCGGGACAGGGTCCTTCCTTTCGGGGAATGAGCAGTTCTTC.